The clone carrying this T cell receptor beta chain came up a few times. The antigen remains undetermined. These data are taken from a study of T-cell reconstitution after alpha-beta-depleted transplantation in children. The study's findings and limits: Day-60 TCRbeta diversity that was high in some patients was derived from surviving recipient T cells and thymic progenitors.

Unique molecular identifiers tagged the TCRbeta library. Using its own MiXCR run on the PCR reads, TCRdb lists one record per CDR3 protein. The sample includes fewer than 450,000 distinct CDR3 sequences, around 15% of them seen just once. Trimming took off 5 bases at V and 7 bases at J, with 14 bases between the two ends. This CDR3 has 13 residues. The rearrangement joins TRBV12-3 or TRBV12-4 to TRBJ1-2; maybe TRBD1 (5 bases). The sample in question was PBMCs, mostly from graft donor cells, obtained 360 days after TCRalphabeta/CD19-depleted stem cell transplant. The TCR was taken from a male patient aged 2-15 years who had a stem cell transplant for acute lymphoblastic leukemia, so the T cells may come from the graft donor. CDR3 nucleotides: TGTGCCAGCAGTCCTTCGGGACGGAGTGGCTACACCTTC. It encodes CASSPSGRSGYTF.